The 18 T cell receptor beta chains below were found in one sample sequenced in a study of blood T cell repertoires in COVID-19. Sequencing used immunoSEQ multiplex PCR; TCRdb keeps in-frame clones, though not all of them. The sample records 320,000 or so clones, roughly 87% being singletons. Sequencing was performed on PBMCs or T cells enriched from blood (not recorded which). The receptors shown here come from a woman aged 25 to 45 who had recovered from COVID-19.

The chain joins TRBV28 to TRBJ2-1, with 10 positions matching TRBD1. J was trimmed by 3 bases and V by 4 bases; bases with no gene match: 15. This CDR3 is built from 19 residues. The germline CDR1 and CDR2 sequences are MDHEN and SYDVKM. The CDR3, as DNA: TGTGCCAGCAGTTCGCGGGACAGGGGTGTCGGGGGGGTCTACAATGAGCAGTTCTTC. Its protein product is CASSSRDRGVGGVYNEQFF.

This chain connects TRBV24-1 to TRBJ1-5; D might be TRBD1 (6 bases). Deletions cut 6 bases from V and 3 bases from J, with 8 bases between. CDR1 is KGHDR and CDR2 is SFDVKD in the germline V gene. This CDR3 comprises 13 residues. The CDR3 spells CATSYRDNQPQHF. CDR3 in DNA: TGTGCCACCAGTTACAGGGACAATCAGCCCCAGCATTTT.

The genes are TRBV9 and TRBJ1-1; maybe TRBD1 (6 bases). Germline values: CDR1 SGDLS, CDR2 YYNGEE. V was pared by 0 bases and J by 4 bases, with 16 bases between. This CDR3 is 16 amino acids long. The CDR3 region is CASSVVGARGATEAFF. In DNA, the CDR3 is TGTGCCAGCAGCGTAGTGGGGGCTAGGGGAGCCACTGAAGCTTTCTTT.

The rearrangement links TRBV18 to TRBJ1-3; D not resolved. This CDR3 contains 16 residues. Trimming took off 3 bases at V and 1 base at J, with 13 bases between the two ends. CDR1 is KGHSH, CDR2 LQKENI, per germline. The CDR3 here is CASSPALGRSGNTIYF. The CDR3 bases are TGTGCCAGCTCACCCGCGTTGGGGAGGTCTGGAAACACCATATATTTT.

This sequence joins TRBV19 and TRBJ2-5; maybe TRBD2 (6 bases). The CDR3 is 15 amino acids. V was shortened by 5 bases and J by 5 bases, with 18 bases between the two germline ends. CDR1 is LNHDA and CDR2 is SQIVND in the germline V gene (reference sequence). Written as DNA, the CDR3 is TGTGCCAGTAGTCCCATAAATACTAGCCGGGAGACCCAGTACTTC. Encoded protein: CASSPINTSRETQYF.

The V and J genes are TRBV6-5 and TRBJ1-2; TRBD1 aligns across 8 bases. The trim removed 8 bases at V and 2 bases at J, leaving 4 bases unmatched. CDR3 length: 13 amino acids. Germline loops: CDR1 MNHEY, CDR2 SVGAGI. The CDR3 protein is CASSWTGNYGYTF. As DNA, the CDR3 is TGTGCCAGCTCGTGGACAGGGAACTATGGCTACACCTTC.

This chain joins TRBV28 and TRBJ1-1; the D gene is possibly TRBD1 (5 bases). CDR3 size: 15 residues. The germline V gene has CDR1 MDHEN and CDR2 SYDVKM. The V end was cut by 6 bases, the J end by 4 bases, with 18 bases between. CDR3: CASSRGGGEATEAFF. Written as DNA, the CDR3 is TGTGCCAGCAGCCGCGGCGGGGGGGAAGCCACTGAAGCTTTCTTT.

The rearrangement joins TRBV30 to TRBJ2-3, with 13 positions matching TRBD2. The junction had 19 bases not matched to a gene; V was cut back by 1 base and J by 6 bases. The CDR3 totals 20 residues. Germline-derived CDR1 and CDR2 are GTSNPN and SVGIG (reference sequence). CDR3 sequence (DNA): TGTGCCTGGAGTGCTCCATACCCACTAACTAGCGGGGGGGCCTGGGATACGCAGTATTTT. As protein: CAWSAPYPLTSGGAWDTQYF.

The chain links TRBV20-1 to TRBJ2-1; 12 positions match TRBD2. CDR1 is DFQATT and CDR2 is SNEGSKA in the germline V gene (reference sequence). The V gene end was trimmed by 3 bases and the J gene end by 8 bases; junction bases not matched to a gene: 5. The CDR3 length is 14 residues. Written as DNA, the CDR3 is TGCAGTGCTAGTCGACTAGCGGGGGTATATGAGCAGTTCTTC. This translates into CSASRLAGVYEQFF.

This clone came up once. The V and J genes are TRBV7-9 and TRBJ1-1, with 7 positions matching TRBD1. Germline V CDR1 and CDR2: SEHNR, FQNEAQ (reference sequence). Losses at the gene ends were 5 bases for V and 0 bases for J; bases not matched to a gene: 6. The CDR3 spans 15 residues. Here the CDR3 DNA reads TGTGCCAGCAGCGTATTACAGGGGATGAACACTGAAGCTTTCTTT. This encodes CASSVLQGMNTEAFF. Based on the CDR3 plus reference TRBV7-9 and TRBJ1-1, the full variable domain is DTGVSQNPRHKITKRGQNVTFRCDPISEHNRLYWYRQTLGQGPEFLTYFQNEAQLEKSRLLSDRFSAERPKGSFSTLEIQRTEQGDSAMYLCASSVLQGMNTEAFFGQGTRLTVV.

In DNA, the CDR3 is TGTGCCAGCAGCTTAACTGAGTCGAGGACCCAGTACTTC. Its translation is CASSLTESRTQYF. This chain joins TRBV7-8 and TRBJ2-5; D gene uncertain. CDR1 and CDR2 (germline): SGHVS, FQNEAQ. With 2 bases removed from V and 7 bases from J, the gap between germline ends came to 11 bases. The CDR3 totals 13 residues.

J is TRBJ2-6 and V is TRBV6-5; 7 positions agree with TRBD1. J lost 3 bases, V lost 6 bases, and 5 bases had no gene match. The CDR3 totals 15 residues. The germline gives CDR1 MNHEY, CDR2 SVGAGI. In DNA, the CDR3 is TGTGCCAGCAGCCCCACAGGGGTTGGGGCCAACGTCCTGACTTTC. Translation: CASSPTGVGANVLTF.

The genes are TRBV19 and TRBJ1-2; 8 nucleotides agree with TRBD1. CDR3 size: 18 residues. After removal of 0 bases from V and 0 bases from J, the junction contained 9 bases not matched to a gene. Germline V gives CDR1 LNHDA, CDR2 SQIVND (reference sequence). The CDR3 sequence is CASSIDTNPGQANYGYTF. CDR3 DNA: TGTGCCAGTAGTATAGATACCAATCCGGGACAGGCTAACTATGGCTACACCTTC.

The DNA for the CDR3 is TGTGCCAGCAGCTTGGCAGTTTCCGGGGAGCTGTTTTTT. This sequence encodes CASSLAVSGELFF. V gene TRBV5-6 combines with J gene TRBJ2-2; D ambiguous. From germline, CDR1 is SGHDT and CDR2 YYEEEE. The CDR3 loop spans 13 amino acids. V lost 0 bases to trimming and J lost 6 bases, with 6 bases between them.

This clone was observed a single time. The J gene is TRBJ2-7, the V gene TRBV28; tentatively, D is TRBD1 (6 bases). This CDR3 spans 15 amino acids. Germline lookup yields CDR1 MDHEN and CDR2 SYDVKM. The V gene lost 6 bases and the J gene lost 0 bases, with 15 bases spanning the gap. CDR3 in amino acids: CASSSRDTFSYEQYF. The CDR3 coding sequence is TGTGCCAGCAGCTCCCGGGACACCTTCTCCTACGAGCAGTACTTC.

V gene TRBV7-9 combines with J gene TRBJ2-2; D possibly corresponds to TRBD1 (5 bases). Germline CDR1 reads SEHNR; CDR2 reads FQNEAQ (reference sequence). The V and J ends lost 4 bases and 1 base respectively, with 13 bases between them. The CDR3 contains 16 residues. The CDR3 bases are TGTGCCAGCAGCTCGGACAAGGGCGAGAACACCGGGGAGCTGTTTTTT. Its protein is CASSSDKGENTGELFF.

In this sample, this clone turned up once. The chain links TRBV28 to TRBJ1-2; no clear D gene. V lost 2 bases to trimming and J lost 4 bases, with 8 bases between them. This CDR3 is built from 13 residues. Germline-derived CDR1 and CDR2 are MDHEN and SYDVKM. Here the CDR3 DNA reads TGTGCCAGCAGTTTAGGAGGGCGCTATGGCTACACCTTC. Translation: CASSLGGRYGYTF.

The chain links TRBV6-1 to TRBJ1-5; D is undetermined. The CDR3 loop spans 14 amino acids. Trimming stripped 3 bases from V and 0 bases from J, with 6 bases between. CDR1 and CDR2 from the germline V gene are MNHNS and SASEGT. CDR3 bases: TGTGCCAGCAGTGAGCCCTATAGCAATCAGCCCCAGCATTTT. It specifies CASSEPYSNQPQHF.